The present T cell receptor (beta chain) was sequenced within a study of blood T cells in healthy people across ages. Study results and caveats: The authors considered diversity estimates from one million T cells to be underestimates.

This clonotype was recorded only once. Antigen: not known. Sample-barcoded 5' priming and a J-beta primer mix drove a second PCR of 7 to 11 cycles. From the 5' RACE reads, TCRdb called clonotypes with MiXCR, one entry per CDR3 protein. Of about 730,000 distinct CDR3 sequences listed, 35% to 45% are singletons. Trimming stripped 1 base from V and 6 bases from J, with 19 bases between. Germline V lookup: CDR1 LGHDT, CDR2 YNNKEL (reference sequence). CDR3 length: 16 amino acids. This receptor was identified in an older woman in good health. The chain couples TRBV3-1 to TRBJ2-7, with a tentative D call TRBD2 (6 bases). Sequences were obtained from blood. The CDR3: CASSQVKTRAKAEQYF. CDR3 bases: TGTGCCAGCAGCCAAGTTAAGACTAGGGCAAAGGCCGAGCAGTACTTC.